These 18 T cell receptor beta chains were all obtained from the same sample, sequenced in a study of breast tumors, draining lymph nodes, adjacent tissues. Breast cancer patients provided tissue from their axillary draining lymph nodes. TCRdb analysed the multiplex PCR reads with MiXCR anew, one entry per CDR3 protein. Among 200,000 to 250,000 distinct CDR3 sequences listed, less than 35% were seen once. Sample: axillary lymph node tissue. The receptors shown here come from a female donor with breast cancer. Some clones in this sample may be carry-over from other donors' samples.

The chain has TRBV6-6 and TRBJ2-3; either TRBD1 or TRBD2 may fit D (5 bases each). The CDR3 consists of 17 residues. Germline assignment: CDR1 MNHNY and CDR2 SVGAGI (reference sequence). Trimming shortened V by 6 bases and J by 0 bases, and 19 bases separated the two germline ends. CDR3 amino acids: CASRKTGRDGSTDTQYF. For the CDR3, the DNA is TGTGCCAGCAGGAAAACAGGACGGGACGGAAGCACAGATACGCAGTATTTT.

The V and J genes are TRBV28 and TRBJ1-2, with a tentative D call TRBD1 (6 bases). Trimming cost V 3 bases and J 4 bases, with 12 bases left between them. CDR1 and CDR2 (germline): MDHEN, SYDVKM. This CDR3 is built from 14 residues. CDR3 nucleotides: TGTGCCAGCAGTTTCGTGGGGGCGAGCTATGGCTACACCTTC. Translation: CASSFVGASYGYTF.

The chain has TRBV7-6 and TRBJ2-4; 8 bases map to TRBD1. J was trimmed by 9 bases and V by 0 bases; bases with no gene match: 4. CDR3 size: 14 residues. Germline V gene lookup returns CDR1 SGHVS and CDR2 FNYEAQ. CDR3 bases: TGTGCCAGCAGCTTAGCAGGGACAGGCGCCATTCAGTACTTC. Protein product: CASSLAGTGAIQYF. Complete variable domain (other parts from reference TRBV7-6 and TRBJ2-4): GAGVSQSPRYKVTKRGQDVALRCDPISGHVSLYWYRQALGQGPEFLTYFNYEAQQDKSGLPNDRFSAERPEGSISTLTIQRTEQRDSAMYRCASSLAGTGAIQYFGAGTRLSVL.

V gene TRBV19 combines with J gene TRBJ1-4; TRBD1 matches 11 bases. The CDR3 is made up of 14 amino acids. Germline V CDR1 and CDR2: LNHDA, SQIVND (reference sequence). The V gene end was trimmed by 5 bases and the J gene end by 8 bases; junction bases not matched to a gene: 4. The CDR3 DNA reads as TGTGCCAGTAGTGGGACAGGGGGAGAGGAAAAACTGTTTTTT. Protein sequence: CASSGTGGEEKLFF.

The table lists this clonotype with many counts. The gene calls are TRBV12-5 and TRBJ2-7; no clear D gene. The V and J ends lost 3 bases and 1 base respectively, with 7 bases between them. Germline V CDR1 and CDR2: LGHNT, FRNRAP. This CDR3 has 13 residues. The CDR3 is CASGFWDSYEQYF. CDR3 coding DNA: TGTGCTAGTGGTTTCTGGGATTCCTACGAGCAGTACTTC.

This clonotype appeared a few times. V and J are TRBV6-5 and TRBJ1-2, with D tentatively TRBD1 (6 bases). V was cut by 6 bases and J by 4 bases, with 24 bases left in between. This CDR3 is built from 17 residues. Germline CDR1 reads MNHEY; CDR2 reads SVGAGI. The CDR3 DNA sequence: TGTGCCAGCAGGAGAAAACGACTGGACTTGGGGGCCTATGGCTACACCTTC. Protein sequence: CASRRKRLDLGAYGYTF.

The chain joins TRBV20-1 to TRBJ2-7; 16 nucleotides agree with TRBD2. Trimming removed 5 bases from V and 2 bases from J; junction bases left unmatched: 3. The CDR3 covers 15 residues. Germline V gene lookup returns CDR1 DFQATT and CDR2 SNEGSKA (reference sequence). Here the CDR3 reads CSASGTSGRAYEQYF. The DNA of the CDR3 is TGCAGTGCTTCCGGGACTAGCGGGAGGGCCTACGAGCAGTACTTC.

This clonotype was recorded at least ten times. J is TRBJ2-7 and V is TRBV5-1; 9 bases are shared with TRBD1. CDR1 is SGHRS and CDR2 is YFSETQ in the germline V gene. Losses at the gene ends were 9 bases for V and 0 bases for J; bases not matched to a gene: 4. This CDR3 is built from 13 residues. The CDR3 is CATGTGSSYEQYF. The CDR3 coding sequence is TGCGCCACCGGGACAGGGAGCTCCTACGAGCAGTACTTC.

This clonotype has ten or more counts. V gene TRBV20-1 combines with J gene TRBJ2-1; D unresolved. The V end was cut by 6 bases, the J end by 8 bases, with 14 bases between. Germline V gene sequence: CDR1 DFQATT, CDR2 SNEGSKA (reference sequence). The CDR3 loop spans 12 amino acids. In DNA form, the CDR3 reads TGCAGTGCCGAAAGTAACCGTGATGAGCAGTTCTTC. It yields the protein CSAESNRDEQFF.

This clonotype has at least ten counts. The rearrangement uses TRBV12-3 or TRBV12-4 and TRBJ2-1, with 10 bases lining up with TRBD2. This CDR3 comprises 16 residues. Trimming removed 5 bases from V and 8 bases from J; junction bases left unmatched: 12. The CDR3 coding sequence is TGTGCCAGCAGTCCGCTAGTCCTCAGCGGGGGGGATGAGCAGTTCTTC. This gives the protein CASSPLVLSGGDEQFF.

Note on this clonotype: A read error may be the cause here, since a much bigger clone is one base away. The CDR3 protein is CASSLVILAGGTIRDTQYF. DNA of the CDR3: TGTGCCAGCAGCTTAGTAATACTAGCGGGGGGCACCATTAGAGATACGCAGTATTTT. The chain uses TRBV7-2 and TRBJ2-3; TRBD2 matches 12 bases. The CDR3 extends over 19 amino acids. Germline loops: CDR1 SGHTA, CDR2 FQGNSA. V lost 1 base, J lost 5 bases, and 13 bases stayed unmatched.

Concerning this clonotype: A much bigger clone sits one base away, suggesting this may be a read error. V usage is TRBV20-1 and J usage is TRBJ2-1; the D is unclear. Germline assignment: CDR1 DFQATT and CDR2 SNEGSKA (reference sequence). The length of the CDR3 is 13 residues. CDR3 nucleotide sequence: TGCAGTGCTAGAGTGGAATCCTACAATGCGCAGTTCTTC. Encoded protein: CSARVESYNAQFF.

Note on this clonotype: At one boundary the junction diverges from the germline segment, which might be a read error. The chain joins TRBV7-2 to TRBJ2-5, with 9 positions matching TRBD1. The CDR3 has 15 amino acids. Germline V CDR1 and CDR2: SGHTA, FQGNSA. CDR3 loop: CASSPPGTGSETQHF. The CDR3 region has the DNA TGTGCCAGCAGCCCACCCGGGACAGGGAGCGAGACCCAGCACTTC.

Remarks on this clonotype: Being one base from a much bigger clone, this may be a read error. V is TRBV7-2 and J is TRBJ1-2, with a weak D call TRBD1 (6 bases). Germline assignment: CDR1 SGHTA and CDR2 FQGNSA. With 5 bases removed from V and 2 bases from J, the gap between germline ends came to 18 bases. The CDR3 consists of 16 residues. The CDR3 loop reads CASSLSVRGGNYGYTF. The CDR3 DNA follows: TGTGCCAGCAGCCTTTCAGTCAGGGGAGGAAACTATGGCTACACCTTC. Supplemented by reference TRBV7-2 and TRBJ1-2, the full variable domain reads GAGVSQSPSNKVTEKGKDVELRCDPISGHTALYWYRQSLGQGLEFLIYFQGNSAPDKSGLPSDRFSAERTGGSVSTLTIQRTQQEDSAVYLCASSLSVRGGNYGYTFGSGTRLTVV.

Comment on this clonotype: The junction departs from germline at one end; a sequencing error may be responsible. V and J are TRBV20-1 and TRBJ1-5; no firm D call. This CDR3 spans 10 amino acids. CDR1 is DFQATT, CDR2 SNEGSKA, per germline (reference sequence). CDR3 DNA: TGCAGTGCTAGAGATCAGTCCCAGCATTTT. It is translated as CSARDQSQHF.

This clonotype was seen only a few times. The chain links TRBV7-2 to TRBJ1-1; D might be TRBD1 (6 bases). Germline CDR1 reads SGHTA; CDR2 reads FQGNSA. The CDR3 loop spans 14 amino acids. Deletions cut 5 bases from V and 1 base from J, with 11 bases between. The CDR3 bases are TGTGCCAGCAGCCCACCGGGACAGAACACTGAAGCTTTCTTT. Translated: CASSPPGQNTEAFF.

The J gene is TRBJ2-5, the V gene TRBV10-3; 9 bases align to TRBD1. Germline lookup yields CDR1 ENHRY and CDR2 SYGVKD. This CDR3 spans 13 amino acids. V gave up 6 bases and J gave up 5 bases; unmatched junction bases: 4. This CDR3 is CAIRRTGAETQYF. The CDR3 DNA reads TGTGCCATCAGACGGACAGGGGCGGAGACCCAGTACTTC.

The sample holds many counts of this clonotype. The V gene is TRBV19, the J gene TRBJ1-2; D not certain. V was cut by 3 bases and J by 4 bases, with 12 bases left in between. This CDR3 contains 14 residues. Germline CDR1 is LNHDA and CDR2 is SQIVND (reference sequence). This chain's CDR3 is CASSIPGLRYGYTF. Written as DNA, the CDR3 is TGTGCCAGTAGTATCCCCGGACTGCGCTATGGCTACACCTTC.